The clone carrying this T cell receptor (beta chain) was observed many times. What it recognizes is unknown. V lost 8 bases and J lost 4; bases outside the gene matches: 11. The V gene's germline CDR1 is MDHEN and CDR2 SYDVKM. This CDR3 has 15 amino acids. The data stem from a study of response to subunit inactivated influenza vaccine. The study's findings and limits: Authors proposed each seasonal influenza vaccination draws in few new T cells.

One entry per CDR3 protein results from TCRdb running MiXCR on the RT-PCR reads. The table records 400,000 to 650,000 distinct CDR3 sequences, approximately 7.7% of them present only once. The J gene is TRBJ2-1, the V gene TRBV28; 7 bases line up with TRBD1. The sequencing here drew on PBMCs from blood, taken about 24 months after vaccination. This clonotype originated in a man between 50 and 70 years old who received an inactivated influenza vaccine. In nucleotides, the CDR3 is TGTGCCAGCGAAACTGACAGGGATTCGTACAATGAGCAGTTCTTC. Translation gives CASETDRDSYNEQFF.